The subject of this entry is one TCR beta chain. Its antigen is not known. These data belong to a study of shared clonotypes between healthy human individuals. With unsorted samples, genomic DNA was obtained from tens of millions of PBMCs. The germline CDR1 and CDR2 sequences are LNHDA and SQIVND (reference sequence). This CDR3 has 15 amino acids. V was clipped by 0 bases and J by 2 bases; unmatched bases: 4. Study findings and constraints: Investigators expected sequencing depth to affect clonotype sharing among donors.

Sequencing was performed with immunoSEQ multiplex PCR; in TCRdb, only in-frame clones are kept and a portion is missing. The sample has hundreds of thousands of clones, about 79% seen once. The rearrangement links TRBV19 to TRBJ2-7; 7 nucleotides match TRBD1. The sequenced sample consisted of PBMCs. This TCR came from a woman between 40 and 55 years old in good health. Some clones in this sample may be carry-over from other donors' samples. CDR3 in amino acids: CASSIDGGQPYEQYF. The CDR3 DNA reads as TGTGCCAGTAGTATAGATGGGGGACAGCCCTACGAGCAGTACTTC.